A single sample is the source of the 30 T cell receptor beta chains below, sequenced in a study of blood T cell repertoires in COVID-19. Clones were sequenced by immunoSEQ multiplex PCR, and TCRdb holds only the in-frame ones, with some missing. The repertoire consists of over 80,000 clones, with 79% occurring once and the leading ten covering 15% to 20%. Material for sequencing was peripheral blood. The source is an elderly woman with active or convalescent COVID-19.

This rearrangement joins TRBV5-4 to TRBJ1-2, with TRBD1 matching 12 bases. Germline CDR1 and CDR2: SGHNT and YYREEE (reference sequence). There are 15 residues in the CDR3. Germline trimming cut 5 bases from V and 7 bases from J; bases unmatched to any gene: 9. CDR3 protein: CASRAPGQGAGGYTF. Here the CDR3 DNA reads TGTGCCAGCAGGGCACCGGGACAGGGGGCAGGTGGCTACACCTTC.

This clone was detected only once. The chain employs TRBV7-2 and TRBJ2-5; 16 nucleotides agree with TRBD2. V lost 2 bases to trimming and J lost 2 bases; unmatched junction nucleotides: 8. The CDR3 runs 19 residues. CDR1 and CDR2 from the germline V gene are SGHTA and FQGNSA. DNA of the CDR3: TGTGCCAGCAGCTTAAACCCGGGACTAGCGGGAGGGAAACAAGAGACCCAGTACTTC. As protein: CASSLNPGLAGGKQETQYF.

This chain connects TRBV5-4 to TRBJ1-1; D is undetermined. CDR1 and CDR2 from the germline V gene are SGHNT and YYREEE (reference sequence). The CDR3 sequence is 14 residues long. Trimming took 4 bases from V and 5 from J, leaving 15 bases between them. DNA for the CDR3: TGTGCCAGCAGCCCCATGGGCGGGATGACTGAAGCTTTCTTT. Protein sequence: CASSPMGGMTEAFF. Together with reference TRBV5-4 and TRBJ1-1, the CDR3 gives the full variable domain: ETGVTQSPTHLIKTRGQQVTLRCSSQSGHNTVSWYQQALGQGPQFIFQYYREEENGRGNFPPRFSGLQFPNYSSELNVNALELDDSALYLCASSPMGGMTEAFFGQGTRLTVV.

This clone has more than one count but fewer than ten. The genes are TRBV14 and TRBJ1-1; no firm D call. There are 14 residues in the CDR3. The germline V gene has CDR1 SGHDN and CDR2 FVKESK. With 0 bases removed from V and 0 bases from J, the gap between germline ends came to 5 bases. CDR3 region: CASSQDLMNTEAFF. CDR3 bases: TGTGCCAGCAGCCAAGATCTTATGAACACTGAAGCTTTCTTT. The variable domain in full, completed from reference TRBV14 and TRBJ1-1, reads EAGVTQFPSHSVIEKGQTVTLRCDPISGHDNLYWYRRVMGKEIKFLLHFVKESKQDESGMPNNRFLAERTGGTYSTLKVQPAELEDSGVYFCASSQDLMNTEAFFGQGTRLTVV.

The gene calls are TRBV7-9 and TRBJ2-7; 9 bases are shared with TRBD2. V was pared by 2 bases and J by 4 bases, with 6 bases of the junction left unmatched. CDR3 length: 15 amino acids. Germline CDR1 SEHNR, CDR2 FQNEAQ (reference sequence). CDR3 protein: CASSLNSGSGYEQYF. Written as DNA, the CDR3 is TGTGCCAGCAGCTTAAATAGCGGGAGTGGGTACGAGCAGTACTTC.

The chain links TRBV25-1 to TRBJ2-2, with 10 nucleotides matching TRBD2. The CDR3 has 17 residues. J gave up 6 bases and V 2 bases, and 9 bases lay outside the gene matches. Looked up from germline, CDR1 is MGHDK and CDR2 is SYGVNS. The DNA for the CDR3 is TGTGCCAGCAGTGAAGGTCGGTCTAGCGGGAGTGCCGGGGAGCTGTTTTTT. This gives the protein CASSEGRSSGSAGELFF.

This chain joins TRBV4-2 and TRBJ2-3, with 14 bases identical to TRBD2. Trimming cost V 7 bases and J 1 base; bases outside gene matches: 7. The germline gives CDR1 LGHNA, CDR2 YNFKEQ. This CDR3 comprises 17 residues. The CDR3 sequence: CASTAGTSGSGTDTQYF. The CDR3 region has the DNA TGTGCCAGCACGGCCGGGACTAGCGGGAGCGGCACAGATACGCAGTATTTT.

This chain joins TRBV29-1 and TRBJ1-1; no reliable D call. Trimming pared 3 bases from V and 1 base from J, leaving 12 bases between. The CDR3 covers 14 residues. Looked up from germline, CDR1 is SQVTM and CDR2 is ANQGSEA. CDR3 loop: CSVDFRLANTEAFF. The CDR3 DNA follows: TGCAGCGTTGATTTCCGACTGGCGAACACTGAAGCTTTCTTT. Variable domain in full (rest from reference TRBV29-1 and TRBJ1-1): SAVISQKPSRDICQRGTSLTIQCQVDSQVTMMFWYRQQPGQSLTLIATANQGSEATYESGFVIDKFPISRPNLTFSTLTVSNMSPEDSSIYLCSVDFRLANTEAFFGQGTRLTVV.

The chain uses TRBV11-2 and TRBJ1-4, with TRBD1 as a possible D gene (6 bases). V gave up 1 base and J gave up 6 bases, with 18 bases separating them. CDR3 length equals 17 residues. CDR1 and CDR2 (germline): SGHAT, FQNNGV. The chain's CDR3 is CASSLVNPGTWDEKLFF. The DNA of the CDR3 is TGTGCCAGCAGCTTAGTCAATCCCGGGACATGGGATGAAAAACTGTTTTTT.

The chain recombines TRBV6-5 with TRBJ1-5; D gene unclear. With 6 bases removed from V and 4 bases from J, the gap between germline ends came to 16 bases. CDR1 and CDR2 (germline): MNHEY, SVGAGI. This CDR3 has 15 residues. CDR3 DNA sequence: TGTGCCAGCAGACCTAGTAGCTTTTTGAATCAGCCCCAGCATTTT. It codes for CASRPSSFLNQPQHF.

The gene calls are TRBV7-6 and TRBJ2-7; TRBD1 aligns across 10 bases. CDR1 and CDR2 (germline): SGHVS, FNYEAQ. With V trimmed by 3 bases and J by 2 bases, 4 bases remained unmatched. CDR3 size: 15 residues. As DNA, the CDR3 is TGTGCCAGCAGCTTGGGACAGGGGCCAGCCTACGAGCAGTACTTC. Residues: CASSLGQGPAYEQYF.

This chain uses TRBV25-1 with TRBJ2-1, with TRBD2 identical over 8 bases. This CDR3 region has 16 residues. The germline CDR1 and CDR2 sequences are MGHDK and SYGVNS. The V and J ends lost 0 bases and 2 bases, in that order; junction bases with no gene match: 3. CDR3 in amino acids: CASSEYLAGAYNEQFF. The CDR3 DNA follows: TGTGCCAGCAGTGAATATCTAGCGGGCGCCTACAATGAGCAGTTCTTC.

This chain joins TRBV5-5 and TRBJ2-5; 11 positions match TRBD2. Trimming took 0 bases from V and 4 from J; bases not matched to a gene: 2. This CDR3 spans 15 amino acids. Germline loops: CDR1 SGHKS, CDR2 YYEKEE (reference sequence). The CDR3: CASSLEGLAGETQYF. The CDR3 bases are TGTGCCAGCAGCTTGGAAGGACTAGCGGGAGAGACCCAGTACTTC.

The V and J genes are TRBV11-2 and TRBJ2-1; 13 bases match TRBD2. Losses at the gene ends were 3 bases for V and 4 bases for J; bases not matched to a gene: 3. There are 16 residues in the CDR3. Germline CDR1 is SGHAT and CDR2 is FQNNGV. CDR3 amino acids: CASSLGLAGRYNEQFF. The DNA of the CDR3 is TGTGCCAGCAGCTTGGGACTAGCGGGACGATACAATGAGCAGTTCTTC.

The rearrangement uses TRBV9 and TRBJ2-2, with 11 nucleotides matching TRBD1. V lost 2 bases to trimming and J lost 6 bases; unmatched junction nucleotides: 3. This CDR3 is built from 15 residues. CDR1 and CDR2 (germline): SGDLS, YYNGEE. The CDR3 sequence is CASSVGQGASGELFF. Here the CDR3 DNA reads TGTGCCAGCAGCGTTGGACAGGGGGCCTCCGGGGAGCTGTTTTTT.

The rearrangement links TRBV6-5 to TRBJ1-5; D might be TRBD1 (6 bases). Between the trimmed V and J ends, which lost 6 bases and 11 bases, there was a span of 14 bases. The germline gives CDR1 MNHEY, CDR2 SVGAGI. The CDR3 loop spans 12 amino acids. Here the CDR3 DNA reads TGTGCCAGCAGCACACAGGGTGGTGCCCAGCATTTT. Protein product: CASSTQGGAQHF.

Remarks on this clone: One end of the junction does not line up with germline, which may come from a read error. The chain combines TRBV5-1 with TRBJ2-1; 9 bases map to TRBD2. The CDR3 is 15 residues long. Germline V gene lookup returns CDR1 SGHRS and CDR2 YFSETQ. The CDR3 DNA sequence: TGTGCCAGCAGCGGGGGACTAGCATCCTACAATGAGCAGTTCTTC. Protein product: CASSGGLASYNEQFF.

The J gene is TRBJ2-1, the V gene TRBV29-1, with 10 nucleotides matching TRBD2. This CDR3 has 15 residues. Trimming cost V 5 bases and J 1 base; bases outside gene matches: 5. Germline V gene lookup returns CDR1 SQVTM and CDR2 ANQGSEA. As DNA, the CDR3 is TGCAGCGTTCCCCGGACTAGCGGATCCTACAATGAGCAGTTCTTC. The encoded protein is CSVPRTSGSYNEQFF.

This chain uses TRBV2 with TRBJ2-5; 7 nucleotides line up with TRBD2. Germline CDR1 reads SNHLY; CDR2 reads FYNNEI. The junction had 11 bases not matched to a gene; V was cut back by 11 bases and J by 5 bases. There are 13 residues in the CDR3. The CDR3 here is CAHGTISRETQYF. CDR3 coding DNA: TGTGCCCATGGGACTATCTCGAGGGAGACCCAGTACTTC.

The chain couples TRBV11-2 to TRBJ2-7; tentatively, D is TRBD2 (6 bases). Germline loops: CDR1 SGHAT, CDR2 FQNNGV. The CDR3 runs to 15 residues. V gave up 2 bases and J gave up 1 base, with 12 bases separating them. This chain's CDR3 is CASSLPTGVSYEQYF. As DNA, the CDR3 is TGTGCCAGCAGCTTACCAACGGGAGTATCCTACGAGCAGTACTTC.

The rearrangement links TRBV13 to TRBJ1-4, with 8 bases lining up with TRBD1. CDR1 is PRHDT and CDR2 is FYEKMQ in the germline V gene (reference sequence). With V trimmed by 5 bases and J by 7 bases, 9 bases remained unmatched. There are 15 residues in the CDR3. The CDR3 is CASSKQQGGGEKLFF. CDR3 nucleotides: TGTGCCAGCAGCAAACAACAGGGGGGAGGTGAAAAACTGTTTTTT.

This clone has more than one count but fewer than ten. The chain couples TRBV11-2 to TRBJ1-2; tentative D call: TRBD1 (5 bases). Germline CDR1 is SGHAT and CDR2 is FQNNGV. The V end lost 0 bases, the J end lost 5 bases, and 13 bases lay between the germline ends. The CDR3 totals 15 residues. CDR3: CASSLDRAGLYGYTF. The CDR3 DNA sequence: TGTGCCAGCAGCTTAGATCGCGCGGGGCTGTATGGCTACACCTTC.

The V and J genes are TRBV14 and TRBJ2-7; possible D gene TRBD1, 5 bases. Trimming cost V 1 base and J 2 bases, with 24 bases left between them. Looked up from germline, CDR1 is SGHDN and CDR2 is FVKESK. This CDR3 has 19 amino acids. This CDR3 reads CASSQASFPGSTRTYEQYF. The CDR3 DNA sequence: TGTGCCAGCAGCCAAGCGTCCTTCCCAGGGTCAACCCGGACCTACGAGCAGTACTTC. The complete variable domain, with remaining parts taken from reference TRBV14 and TRBJ2-7, reads EAGVTQFPSHSVIEKGQTVTLRCDPISGHDNLYWYRRVMGKEIKFLLHFVKESKQDESGMPNNRFLAERTGGTYSTLKVQPAELEDSGVYFCASSQASFPGSTRTYEQYFGPGTRLTVT.

This clone was counted only a few times. The chain uses TRBV5-1 and TRBJ1-6; no clear D gene. Trimming took 2 bases from V and 10 from J, leaving 13 bases between them. Germline CDR1 and CDR2: SGHRS and YFSETQ. The CDR3 loop spans 14 amino acids. The CDR3 sequence: CASSFTVGGSPLHF. The CDR3 nucleotides are TGCGCCAGCAGCTTCACAGTTGGAGGCTCACCCCTCCACTTT.

The chain uses TRBV2 and TRBJ2-3; D possibly corresponds to TRBD2 (5 bases). From germline, CDR1 is SNHLY and CDR2 FYNNEI. The CDR3 covers 14 residues. Trimming stripped 3 bases from V and 0 bases from J, with 7 bases between. CDR3 DNA: TGTGCCAGCAGTGACCGGACTAGCACAGATACGCAGTATTTT. It is translated as CASSDRTSTDTQYF.

V and J are TRBV28 and TRBJ1-5, with TRBD1 matching over 7 bases. Germline trimming cut 1 base from V and 2 bases from J; bases unmatched to any gene: 2. Germline V gives CDR1 MDHEN, CDR2 SYDVKM. CDR3 length: 15 residues. In DNA form, the CDR3 reads TGTGCCAGCAGTTTATATGGACAGGGCAATCAGCCCCAGCATTTT. Protein product: CASSLYGQGNQPQHF.

V and J are TRBV27 and TRBJ2-3; D is perhaps TRBD1 (5 bases). The CDR3 runs 16 residues. V was clipped by 3 bases and J by 2 bases, with 15 bases between them. The V gene's germline CDR1 is MNHEY and CDR2 SMNVEV (reference sequence). The CDR3 here is CASSFQGRPYTDTQYF. In nucleotides, the CDR3 is TGTGCCAGCAGTTTTCAGGGCCGGCCCTACACAGATACGCAGTATTTT.

The chain couples TRBV7-9 to TRBJ1-1; TRBD1 agrees at 9 bases. V lost 5 bases, J lost 10 bases, and 14 bases stayed unmatched. CDR3 length: 15 residues. Looked up from germline, CDR1 is SEHNR and CDR2 is FQNEAQ (reference sequence). The CDR3 sequence is CASSPPGTGRHGAFF. The DNA for the CDR3 is TGTGCCAGCAGCCCTCCCGGGACAGGGCGCCATGGAGCTTTCTTT. The full variable domain, its missing parts supplied by reference TRBV7-9 and TRBJ1-1, is DTGVSQNPRHKITKRGQNVTFRCDPISEHNRLYWYRQTLGQGPEFLTYFQNEAQLEKSRLLSDRFSAERPKGSFSTLEIQRTEQGDSAMYLCASSPPGTGRHGAFFGQGTRLTVV.

The V gene is TRBV5-1, the J gene TRBJ1-4; the D is unclear. This CDR3 has 16 residues. The germline gives CDR1 SGHRS, CDR2 YFSETQ. V lost 4 bases and J 5 bases, leaving 18 bases between the germline ends. Here the CDR3 reads CASSPTPTERNEKLFF. In nucleotides, the CDR3 is TGCGCCAGCAGCCCCACCCCGACGGAGAGGAATGAAAAACTGTTTTTT.

The chain couples TRBV7-8 to TRBJ2-1; possible D gene TRBD2, 5 bases. V lost 0 bases, J lost 8 bases, and 11 bases lay in between. CDR3 length equals 14 residues. The germline CDR1 and CDR2 sequences are SGHVS and FQNEAQ. CDR3 loop: CASSLARVVYEQFF. The CDR3, as DNA: TGTGCCAGCAGCTTAGCGAGGGTAGTTTATGAGCAGTTCTTC.